What follows describes a single T cell receptor (beta chain). A roughly 0.45-1 mL peripheral blood aliquot was taken intraoperatively from four of eight donors. The sample comes from a study of human thymus T cells. The CDR3 contains 14 residues. Trimming shortened V by 4 bases and J by 6 bases, and 16 bases separated the two germline ends. Germline loops: CDR1 MNHEY, CDR2 SMNVEV (reference sequence). Clones were read by immunoSEQ multiplex PCR, and TCRdb kept only the in-frame ones, dropping some. This table has 45,000 to 75,000 clones, nearly 95% appearing once. The chain employs TRBV27 and TRBJ2-7, with D possibly TRBD1 on 7 matching bases. Sequenced: blood. This receptor was identified in a boy younger than two with a congenital heart defect but otherwise immunologically healthy. The CDR3 nucleotides are TGTGCCAGCAGTTCCCAGGGGGGCTTAGGCGAGCAGTACTTC. Its protein is CASSSQGGLGEQYF.